These 10 T cell receptor beta chains originate from one sample sequenced in a study of T cell repertoires in cytomegalovirus infection. MiXCR, applied by TCRdb to the reads, yields one record per CDR3 protein. The table has roughly 500,000 distinct CDR3 sequences, approximately 11% seen once. Sequenced: PBMCs. All receptors derive from a human donor in good health (CMV status not recorded). Some clones in this sample may be carry-over from other donors' samples.

Ten or more counts support this clonotype. This sequence joins TRBV7-8 and TRBJ2-5, with TRBD2 matching over 9 bases. The CDR3 is 11 amino acids. Trimming removed 11 bases from V and 6 bases from J; junction bases left unmatched: 4. Looked up from germline, CDR1 is SGHVS and CDR2 is FQNEAQ. CDR3 coding DNA: TGTGCCTGGCGGGAGGGGAAGACCCAGTACTTC. As protein: CAWREGKTQYF.

A few counts support this clonotype. The V gene is TRBV12-3 or TRBV12-4, the J gene TRBJ1-1; D remains ambiguous. The CDR3 contains 14 residues. Trimming took 7 bases from V and 1 from J, leaving 13 bases between them. CDR3 in amino acids: CASNSGRRNTEAFF. For the CDR3, the DNA is TGTGCCAGCAACTCTGGACGGCGGAACACTGAAGCTTTCTTT.

This clonotype was observed at least ten times. CDR3 sequence: CASSVDRIELFDSNQPQHF. DNA for the CDR3: TGTGCCAGCAGTGTTGACAGGATTGAACTTTTTGATAGCAATCAGCCCCAGCATTTT. V is TRBV6-1 and J is TRBJ1-5, with D possibly TRBD1 on 6 matching bases. The germline V gene encodes CDR1 MNHNS and CDR2 SASEGT. The CDR3 is 19 residues long. V was trimmed by 4 bases and J by 0 bases, leaving 22 bases between them.

J is TRBJ2-4 and V is TRBV5-1; D call uncertain. The CDR3 sequence is 14 residues long. Per germline, CDR1 SGHRS and CDR2 YFSETQ. The V end was cut by 0 bases, the J end by 2 bases, with 6 bases between. The CDR3 here is CASSLEQTKNIQYF. In nucleotides, the CDR3 is TGCGCCAGCAGCTTGGAACAGACCAAAAACATTCAGTACTTC.

This clonotype was observed a handful of times. This sequence joins TRBV20-1 and TRBJ2-2, with TRBD1 identical over 10 bases. Germline V gene data show CDR1 as DFQATT and CDR2 as SNEGSKA (reference sequence). The CDR3 extends over 17 amino acids. J lost 6 bases, V lost 0 bases, and 10 bases had no gene match. The CDR3 DNA reads as TGCAGTGCTAGAGATGCCCAGACAGGGGGCAGGGCCGGGGAGCTGTTTTTT. Translating it yields CSARDAQTGGRAGELFF.

This clonotype occurred many times. This chain connects TRBV6-1 to TRBJ2-3; the match to TRBD2 covers 8 bases. After removal of 6 bases from V and 3 bases from J, the junction contained 8 bases not matched to a gene. This CDR3 has 15 residues. Per the germline V gene, CDR1 is MNHNS and CDR2 is SASEGT. The CDR3 here is CASSRSGGGTDTQYF. The CDR3, as DNA: TGTGCCAGCAGCCGTTCCGGCGGGGGGACAGATACGCAGTATTTT.

Turning to this clonotype: This may stem from a read error, because a much larger clone lies one nucleotide away. The V gene is TRBV27, the J gene TRBJ2-3; D could derive from TRBD1 or TRBD2 (5 bases each). There are 15 residues in the CDR3. The germline CDR1 and CDR2 sequences are MNHEY and SMNVEV (reference sequence). CDR3 sequence reads: CASSPTWGSTDTLYF. CDR3 in DNA: TGTGCCAGCAGTCCTACCTGGGGGAGCACAGATACGCTGTATTTT.

The chain carries TRBV7-3 and TRBJ2-7; 10 bases align to TRBD1. This CDR3 has 17 residues. The V segment lost 2 bases and the J segment 2 bases; nucleotides outside the gene matches: 9. Germline V gene lookup returns CDR1 SGHTA and CDR2 FQGTGA. The CDR3 protein is CASSLYAGQGQPYEQYF. The CDR3 DNA follows: TGTGCCAGCAGCTTATATGCGGGACAGGGGCAACCCTACGAGCAGTACTTC. The full variable domain, in which reference TRBV7-3 and TRBJ2-7 provide the parts outside the CDR3, is GAGVSQTPSNKVTEKGKYVELRCDPISGHTALYWYRQSLGQGPEFLIYFQGTGAADDSGLPNDRFFAVRPEGSVSTLKIQRTERGDSAVYLCASSLYAGQGQPYEQYFGPGTRLTVT.

This clonotype was seen repeatedly, ten times or more. The rearrangement uses TRBV7-9 and TRBJ2-1; D not resolved. The CDR3 is 14 residues long. Trimming pared 1 base from V and 11 bases from J, leaving 15 bases between. The germline V gene encodes CDR1 SEHNR and CDR2 FQNEAQ (reference sequence). CDR3 amino acids: CASSLVGGLPKQFF. The CDR3 bases are TGTGCCAGCAGCTTAGTAGGTGGCCTACCAAAGCAGTTCTTC.

This clonotype was found many times. This chain connects TRBV7-6 to TRBJ2-3; D may be TRBD1 (6 bases). This CDR3 has 17 residues. Germline V gene sequence: CDR1 SGHVS, CDR2 FNYEAQ. V was clipped by 0 bases and J by 0 bases, with 13 bases between them. The CDR3 region has the DNA TGTGCCAGCAGCTTAGCGAGCGCAGGGGTTAGCACAGATACGCAGTATTTT. This codes for CASSLASAGVSTDTQYF.